This TCR beta chain was identified during a study of blood T cell repertoires in COVID-19 (dated by TCRdb to 2020 to 2021). Regarding the research as a whole: Samples from collaborators originated in the United States, Italy and Spain and spanned both the acute and convalescent phases of COVID-19. Nearly every sample came with metadata listing a de-identified subject ID, COVID-19 status, age in years and sex. Where available, HLA class I and class II types were taken from metadata supplied by the sample provider and were not determined by assay-based typing. The prospective study material was composed of cDNA or gDNA derived from T cells, B-cell-depleted T cells, or PBMCs. Samples were obtained from the ongoing ImmuneRACE study (first 160 participants) and from 950 to 1,500 subjects provided by 6 global collaborators. A freely available public database, intended as a resource for researchers studying the immune response to SARS-CoV-2, is where the repertoires were released. Deeply sampled blood TCRbeta repertoires from subjects exposed to, actively infected with, or recovered from COVID-19 were included in the dataset.

TCRbeta CDR3 regions were amplified from genomic DNA using the immunoSEQ Assay, a bias-controlled multiplex PCR. The study's processing was this. Within the assay, amplification of reference gene primers was used to estimate how many nucleated cells each sample contained. Sequence reads were collapsed and filtered to measure the absolute abundance of every unique TCRbeta CDR3 rearrangement. Productive Simpson clonality was computed per sample as the square root of Simpson's diversity index over productive rearrangements. The source is immuneACCESS, and TCRdb retained only in-frame sequences with V and J called. Part of the clones is not carried over; for the studies checked, unresolved V genes explain less than half of this, and the remainder is unexplained. V, J and clone size are those of that table, while D and trimming were read from the DNA. The sample data list about 200,000 clones, and approximately 90% of these were observed just once. The ten largest account for approximately 0.77% of the sample.

Paper-wide results and their limitations: How much clinical and demographic metadata was included differed by source and by participant, and the metadata was provided uncurated.

At one collaborating source in Seattle, patients were enrolled during active infection and were followed longitudinally through the course of disease. Whole blood was collected in K2EDTA tubes by collaborating institutions according to the institutions' own protocols. Collaborator samples were shipped for TCRbeta analysis as frozen whole blood, isolated PBMCs, or DNA extracted from either sample type. Comments on this clone: Its antigen is not yet known. Base qualities are not recorded, but no much larger clone differs from it by a single base.

Per the germline V gene (reference sequence), MNHEY is the CDR1 and SMNVEV is the CDR2. The CDR3 has 15 amino acids, counting the end cysteine and phenylalanine. The read is trimmed to its CDR3 DNA, 45 bases read in frame from base 1. After removal of 5 bases from V and 4 bases from J, the junction retains 8 bases not matched to a gene. The chain links TRBV27 with TRBJ1-1; TRBD1 lines up with 9 middle nucleotides. The receptor was isolated from a man in his sixties with COVID-19, enrolled during active disease. The material sequenced was peripheral blood. The CDR3 region has the sequence CASSRTGALVTEAFF. Read as DNA, the sequence is TGTGCCAGCAGTCGGACAGGGGCTCTTGTCACTGAAGCTTTCTTT.